This T cell receptor (beta chain) was sequenced for a study of T cells in Graves' hyperthyroidism and ophthalmopathy. Across the study: Specimen type is peripheral blood, collected at initial diagnosis prior to any treatment. General observations from the study: Most expanded thyroid clonotypes above 0.001 also appeared in blood.

This clonotype has a count of ten or more. Antigen unknown. RNA transcripts gave rise to amplified TCR beta CDR3 regions. The TCR CDR3 first-round RT-PCR relied on the HTBI primer set. Each CDR3 protein gets one entry after TCRdb re-called the multiplex PCR reads with MiXCR. The sample has about 570,000 distinct CDR3 sequences; 13% to 15% are singletons. Germline V lookup: CDR1 SNHLY, CDR2 FYNNEI. This CDR3 contains 13 residues. V lost 6 bases and J 8 bases, leaving 13 bases between the germline ends. The clonotype originates from a woman between 40 and 55 years old with Graves' hyperthyroidism. Sequenced sample: blood. V usage is TRBV2 and J usage is TRBJ1-4; TRBD1 might be the D (6 bases). The CDR3 nucleotides are TGTGCCAGCAGACGGGACACTGGGGAAAAACTGTTTTTT. Its translation: CASRRDTGEKLFF.